The 8 T cell receptor beta chains given below trace back to one sample, sequenced in a study of vaccination and CD4 T cells after COVID-19. These receptors lack a known antigen. The Oncomine TCR Beta short-read assay was applied to DNA of cultured CD4+ T cells. Via MiXCR, TCRdb re-called the PCR reads, giving one row per CDR3 protein. The data contain under 20,000 distinct CDR3 sequences, approximately 80% of them singletons. As for treatment: roughly 10-day PBMC culture with coronavirus spike peptide pools or control peptides (ViraFEST assay). This specimen consisted of CD4+ T cells from blood, cultured in vitro, obtained after SARS-CoV-2 vaccination. These TCRs come from a human donor who received a COVID-19 vaccine.

This rearrangement joins TRBV27 to TRBJ1-6, with D unclear. Germline V lookup: CDR1 MNHEY, CDR2 SMNVEV (reference sequence). The germline V and J ends were trimmed by 6 bases and 9 bases, with 21 bases remaining between them. CDR3 length: 16 residues. The chain's CDR3 is CASSPGVAEESSPLHF. The CDR3 DNA is TGTGCCAGCAGCCCCGGAGTGGCAGAAGAAAGTTCACCCCTCCACTTT.

This clonotype was seen only once. The CDR3 nucleotides are TGTGCCAGCAGCCCTAGGACTAGCTGGGAGACCCAGTACTTC. The encoded protein is CASSPRTSWETQYF. The chain is built from TRBV7-2 and TRBJ2-5; the match to TRBD2 covers 8 bases. The CDR3 sequence is 14 residues long. Germline CDR1 and CDR2: SGHTA and FQGNSA. V shed 5 bases, J shed 5 bases, and the junction held 7 bases outside the gene matches.

V is TRBV10-3 and J is TRBJ1-5; D is ambiguous. This CDR3 comprises 16 residues. With 10 bases removed from V and 3 bases from J, the gap between germline ends came to 22 bases. Germline V gene data show CDR1 as ENHRY and CDR2 as SYGVKD. In DNA, the CDR3 is TGTGCCAGCTCCCTCTTTGGACCGGATATCAATCAGCCCCAGCATTTT. Its protein product is CASSLFGPDINQPQHF.

The gene calls are TRBV7-8 and TRBJ1-3; D remains ambiguous. The CDR3 spans 16 residues. Per the germline V gene, CDR1 is SGHVS and CDR2 is FQNEAQ. V lost 0 bases and J lost 0, with 9 bases in between. CDR3 amino acids: CASSLASASSGNTIYF. CDR3 DNA: TGTGCCAGCAGCTTAGCGAGTGCCAGCTCTGGAAACACCATATATTTT.

The chain uses TRBV2 and TRBJ1-5; 9 bases line up with TRBD1. This CDR3 has 13 amino acids. V trimming: 6 bases; J trimming: 7 bases; junction bases outside the gene matches: 4. The germline V gene encodes CDR1 SNHLY and CDR2 FYNNEI. CDR3 nucleotide sequence: TGTGCCAGCAGAGAGGACAGGGGACAGCCCCAGCATTTT. Amino acids: CASREDRGQPQHF.

The rearrangement uses TRBV20-1 and TRBJ2-5; the match to TRBD2 covers 7 bases. Losses at the gene ends were 4 bases for V and 2 bases for J; bases not matched to a gene: 7. This CDR3 contains 14 residues. The germline CDR1 and CDR2 sequences are DFQATT and SNEGSKA (reference sequence). CDR3 sequence reads: CSANPSGRQETQYF. The CDR3 DNA reads as TGCAGTGCTAACCCTAGCGGTCGACAAGAGACCCAGTACTTC.

With respect to this clonotype: The germline gene is not matched at one end of the junction; a read error may be the cause. The CDR3 is CATSDSGYEQYF. The CDR3 DNA sequence: TGTGCCACCAGTGATTCGGGCTACGAGCAGTACTTC. The rearrangement links TRBV12-3 or TRBV12-4 to TRBJ2-7; no firm D call. The CDR3 totals 12 residues.

The chain combines TRBV12-3 or TRBV12-4 with TRBJ2-2, with 7 bases identical to TRBD1. This CDR3 spans 16 amino acids. Trimming took 5 bases from V and 5 from J; bases not matched to a gene: 11. The CDR3 DNA is TGTGCCAGCAGTCCCCGCGACAGGGTGAAGACCGGGGAGCTGTTTTTT. It translates to CASSPRDRVKTGELFF.